This record covers a single T cell receptor beta chain. This entry comes from a study of blood T cell repertoires in COVID-19. Here immunoSEQ multiplex PCR was the method, and the copy in TCRdb shows in-frame clones only, minus some. This table has some 45,000 clones, roughly nine tenths appearing once. Germline lookup yields CDR1 SGDLS and CDR2 YYNGEE. The CDR3 loop spans 16 amino acids. Trimming pared 1 base from V and 4 bases from J, leaving 17 bases between. The rearrangement links TRBV9 to TRBJ1-2; D is perhaps TRBD1 (6 bases). The sequence derives from a human donor in a cohort sampled during active COVID-19. Sequencing input: peripheral blood. CDR3 nucleotides: TGTGCCAGCAGCGTAAAAGTGGAGCAGGGGAGCTATGGCTACACCTTC. Its protein product is CASSVKVEQGSYGYTF.